This T cell receptor (beta chain) came from a study of blood T cell repertoires in COVID-19. Study overall: Sources were T cells, B-cell-depleted T cells, or PBMCs; the material itself was cDNA or gDNA.

Repertoires were generated with immunoSEQ multiplex PCR, while TCRdb's copy carries only in-frame clones and drops some. The sample lists about 220,000 clones, 84% occurring once. This CDR3 is 13 amino acids long. The germline V gene encodes CDR1 LGHNA and CDR2 YNFKEQ. The V end lost 2 bases, the J end lost 8 bases, and 7 bases lay between the germline ends. The participants were between roughly 18 and 90 years old and came from roughly 25 US areas. Allocation to cohorts depended on clinical history reported by the participants. Recovery among Cohort 3 donors was established by two negative PCRs, clearance, or symptom resolution.

The receptor's source is a woman between 35 and 50 years old who had recovered from COVID-19. Sequencing input: PBMCs or T cells enriched from blood (not recorded which). V gene TRBV4-2 combines with J gene TRBJ2-6; D remains unclear. The chain's CDR3 is CASSQPRSNVLTF. The CDR3 coding sequence is TGTGCCAGCAGCCAACCCCGTTCCAACGTCCTGACTTTC.